The rows below give T cell receptor beta chains drawn from one sample of a study of blood T cell repertoires in COVID-19. Assay used: immunoSEQ multiplex PCR; TCRdb lists only in-frame clones, some missing. The sample carries tens of thousands of clones, roughly 90% recorded once. The sequencing sample was made of peripheral blood. The receptors originated from a man over 45 with active COVID-19. Both conserved end residues are part of each CDR3. Each record gives: J gene, CDR3 length, V gene, D gene, clone size, CDR3 protein, CDR3 DNA. The D gene is left open where the match is weak. Some rows have no size entry. The others give once, few or many, or a class for an expanded clone.

TRBJ1-4,13,TRBV12-3/TRBV12-4,.,.,CASRQQGYEKLFF,TGTGCCAGCAGGCAACAGGGTTATGAAAAACTGTTTTTT
TRBJ1-5,16,TRBV2,.,.,CASSEALRAGDQPQHF,TGTGCCAGCAGTGAAGCGCTTCGGGCAGGGGATCAGCCCCAGCATTTT
TRBJ2-5,15,TRBV19,TRBD1,.,CASSIVGTGQETQYF,TGTGCCAGTAGTATAGTGGGGACAGGCCAAGAGACCCAGTACTTC
TRBJ1-1,14,TRBV7-2,.,once,CASSFRRVNTEAFF,TGTGCCAGCAGCTTCAGGAGGGTTAACACTGAAGCTTTCTTT
TRBJ2-3,13,TRBV12-5,.,.,CASGWGTPDTQYF,TGTGCTAGTGGATGGGGCACACCAGATACGCAGTATTTT
TRBJ2-1,16,TRBV2,TRBD2,.,CASSLRRRGGGNEQFF,TGTGCCAGCAGCCTTAGGCGGCGGGGGGGTGGTAATGAGCAGTTCTTC
TRBJ2-2,15,TRBV7-3,TRBD1,.,CASSLDSGGPGELFF,TGTGCCAGCAGCTTAGACTCAGGGGGACCCGGGGAGCTGTTTTTT
TRBJ2-1,13,TRBV30,TRBD2,.,CAWSTSGLYEQFF,TGTGCCTGGAGCACTAGCGGGCTCTATGAGCAGTTCTTC
TRBJ2-3,19,TRBV3-1/TRBV3-2,TRBD2,.,CASSPELTSGTPSTDTQYF,TGTGCCAGCAGCCCGGAGCTGACTAGCGGGACACCTAGCACAGATACGCAGTATTTT
TRBJ2-7,14,TRBV5-4,TRBD1,.,CASSQGQGRYEQYF,TGTGCCAGCAGCCAGGGACAGGGGCGCTACGAGCAGTACTTC
TRBJ2-3,13,TRBV12-3/TRBV12-4,TRBD1,.,CASRAQGADTQYF,TGTGCCAGCAGGGCACAGGGGGCAGATACGCAGTATTTT
TRBJ1-1,14,TRBV29-1,.,.,CSVGSYSGGTEAFF,TGCAGCGTTGGTAGCTACTCTGGAGGCACTGAAGCTTTCTTT
TRBJ1-3,14,TRBV5-1,.,.,CASRQGPSGNTIYF,TGCGCCAGCAGACAGGGACCTTCTGGAAACACCATATATTTT
TRBJ2-2,15,TRBV6-5,.,few,CASIGQVLRVGELFF,TGTGCCAGCATTGGGCAGGTATTACGTGTCGGGGAGCTGTTTTTT
TRBJ1-1,13,TRBV10-3,TRBD1,.,CAISPGQGKEAFF,TGTGCCATAAGTCCGGGACAGGGAAAGGAAGCTTTCTTT
TRBJ1-5,14,TRBV10-3,TRBD1,.,CAIRNRDSYQPQHF,TGTGCCATCAGGAACCGGGACAGCTATCAGCCCCAGCATTTT
TRBJ1-2,17,TRBV3-1/TRBV3-2,TRBD1,.,CASSQGLPTGGSYGYTF,TGTGCCAGCAGTCAAGGGTTACCGACAGGGGGATCGTATGGCTACACCTTC
TRBJ1-6,13,TRBV25-1,TRBD1,.,CASSGQGVAPLHF,TGTGCCAGCTCGGGACAGGGGGTAGCACCCCTCCACTTT
TRBJ1-2,15,TRBV9,.,.,CASSVLGAFNYGYTF,TGTGCCAGCAGCGTACTTGGGGCTTTCAACTATGGCTACACCTTC
TRBJ2-7,15,TRBV19,.,.,CASSTSLVGEYEQYF,TGTGCCAGTAGTACGTCGCTCGTAGGGGAATACGAGCAGTACTTC
TRBJ2-7,14,TRBV19,TRBD2,.,CASSRTSGTTEQYF,TGTGCCAGTAGTAGGACTAGCGGGACTACCGAGCAGTACTTC
TRBJ1-2,14,TRBV11-2,.,.,CASSLYTFSDGYTF,TGTGCCAGCAGCTTATACACATTCTCAGATGGCTACACCTTC
TRBJ1-5,15,TRBV12-5,TRBD1,.,CASGLLGTGVRPQHF,TGTGCTAGTGGTTTATTAGGGACAGGGGTCCGGCCCCAGCATTTT
TRBJ2-7,15,TRBV6-1,TRBD2,.,CASSELTSGSYEQYF,TGTGCCAGCAGTGAATTGACTAGCGGATCCTACGAGCAGTACTTC
TRBJ2-2,16,TRBV5-1,TRBD1,.,CASSPRDRGNTGELFF,TGCGCCAGCAGCCCGCGGGACAGGGGGAACACCGGGGAGCTGTTTTTT
TRBJ1-2,13,TRBV27,.,.,CASSLRQSYGYTF,TGTGCCAGCAGTTTGCGACAGTCGTATGGCTACACCTTC
TRBJ1-6,14,TRBV6-1,TRBD1,.,CASSDRQGESPLHF,TGTGCCAGCAGTGACAGACAGGGGGAATCACCCCTCCACTTT
TRBJ2-1,14,TRBV18,.,.,CASSPAIRFNEQFF,TGTGCCAGCTCACCAGCGATCCGGTTCAATGAGCAGTTCTTC
TRBJ2-1,14,TRBV6-5,TRBD2,.,CASSFTSLSGGEFF,TGTGCCAGCAGTTTCACTAGTCTCAGCGGGGGGGAGTTCTTC
TRBJ1-5,18,TRBV5-8,TRBD1,medium-sized,CASSLVATGVFGNQPQHF,TGTGCCAGCAGCTTGGTGGCGACAGGGGTTTTTGGCAATCAGCCCCAGCATTTT
TRBJ2-1,17,TRBV4-1,TRBD2,.,CASSQMHETSGNNEQFF,TGCGCCAGCAGCCAAATGCACGAAACTAGCGGCAACAATGAGCAGTTCTTC
TRBJ2-1,17,TRBV9,TRBD2,.,CASSATLAGGGGNEQFF,TGTGCCAGCAGCGCCACACTAGCGGGAGGAGGTGGAAATGAGCAGTTCTTC
TRBJ2-5,19,TRBV7-9,TRBD1,.,CASSLRGQGSRGGQETQYF,TGTGCCAGCAGCTTACGGGGACAGGGGTCCCGAGGCGGTCAAGAGACCCAGTACTTC
TRBJ2-1,15,TRBV27,TRBD2,.,CASSKTGGYYNEQFF,TGTGCCAGCAGCAAAACGGGGGGGTACTACAATGAGCAGTTCTTC
TRBJ2-1,17,TRBV2,TRBD2,.,CASSSLGGTSPYNEQFF,TGTGCCAGCAGTTCGCTGGGGGGGACTAGCCCCTACAATGAGCAGTTCTTC
TRBJ1-2,14,TRBV14,TRBD1,.,CASSPRGTAYGYTF,TGTGCCAGCAGCCCACGCGGGACAGCCTATGGCTACACCTTC
TRBJ2-5,14,TRBV5-4,.,.,CASSLRANQETQYF,TGTGCCAGCAGCTTAAGAGCGAACCAAGAGACCCAGTACTTC
TRBJ2-7,14,TRBV10-3,TRBD1,.,CAISRDSLSYEQYF,TGTGCCATCAGCCGGGACAGTCTTTCCTACGAGCAGTACTTC
TRBJ1-4,15,TRBV5-1,TRBD1,.,CASSLLGQGSEKLFF,TGCGCCAGCAGCCTACTGGGACAGGGGTCTGAAAAACTGTTTTTT
TRBJ2-1,13,TRBV11-3,TRBD2,.,CASSLVRGDEQFF,TGTGCCAGCAGCTTAGTGCGGGGGGATGAGCAGTTCTTC
TRBJ2-3,14,TRBV5-1,.,.,CASSFGLPTDTQYF,TGCGCCAGCAGCTTTGGACTGCCCACAGATACGCAGTATTTT
TRBJ2-3,20,TRBV28,TRBD2,.,CASSSRAWTSGSFRTDTQYF,TGTGCCAGCAGCTCCAGGGCCTGGACTAGCGGGAGTTTTCGGACAGATACGCAGTATTTT
TRBJ1-1,13,TRBV7-9,.,.,CASSSTGNTEAFF,TGTGCCAGCAGCTCCACAGGGAACACTGAAGCTTTCTTT
TRBJ2-1,15,TRBV19,TRBD1,.,CASSIPGQGLNEQFF,TGTGCCAGTAGTATCCCGGGACAGGGGTTGAATGAGCAGTTCTTC